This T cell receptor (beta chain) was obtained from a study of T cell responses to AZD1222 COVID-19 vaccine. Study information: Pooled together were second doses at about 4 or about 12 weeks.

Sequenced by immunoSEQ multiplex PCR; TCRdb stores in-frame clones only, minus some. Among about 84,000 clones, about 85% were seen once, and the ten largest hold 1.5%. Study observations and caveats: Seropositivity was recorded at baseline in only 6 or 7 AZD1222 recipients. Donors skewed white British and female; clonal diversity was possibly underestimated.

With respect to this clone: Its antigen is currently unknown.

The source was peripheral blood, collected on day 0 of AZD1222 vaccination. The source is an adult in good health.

The chain's CDR3 is CASSSTGGNQPQHF. CDR3 nucleotide sequence: TGCGCCAGCAGTTCAACAGGGGGCAATCAGCCCCAGCATTTT. V usage is TRBV10-2 and J usage is TRBJ1-5, with 7 bases matching TRBD1. V lost 5 bases to trimming and J lost 2 bases; unmatched junction nucleotides: 3. The CDR3 contains 14 residues. Germline V CDR1 and CDR2: WSHSY, SAAADI.